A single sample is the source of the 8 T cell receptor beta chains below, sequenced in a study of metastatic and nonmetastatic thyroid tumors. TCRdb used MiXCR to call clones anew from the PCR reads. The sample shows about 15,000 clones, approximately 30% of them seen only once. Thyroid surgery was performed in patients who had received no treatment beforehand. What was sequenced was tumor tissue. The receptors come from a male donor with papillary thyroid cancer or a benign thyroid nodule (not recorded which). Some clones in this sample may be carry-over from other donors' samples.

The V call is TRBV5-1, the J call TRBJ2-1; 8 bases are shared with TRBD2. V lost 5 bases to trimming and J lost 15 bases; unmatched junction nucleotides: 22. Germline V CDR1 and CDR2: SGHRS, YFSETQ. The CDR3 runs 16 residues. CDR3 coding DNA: TGCGCCAGCAGACCCGGGACGAGCGGGGGTCCAGAGTTCGTGTTCTTC. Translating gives CASRPGTSGGPEFVFF.

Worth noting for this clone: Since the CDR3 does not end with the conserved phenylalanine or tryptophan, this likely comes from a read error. The CDR3 spells CASSLARQVKKETQYC. DNA of the CDR3: TGTGCCAGCAGCTTAGCCCGACAGGTAAAAAAAGAGACCCAGTACTGC. This chain connects TRBV11-2 to TRBJ2-5, with a possible D match to TRBD1 (6 bases). The CDR3 spans 16 residues. Germline CDR1 is SGHAT and CDR2 is FQNNGV. The V gene lost 1 base and the J gene lost 3 bases, with 15 bases spanning the gap.

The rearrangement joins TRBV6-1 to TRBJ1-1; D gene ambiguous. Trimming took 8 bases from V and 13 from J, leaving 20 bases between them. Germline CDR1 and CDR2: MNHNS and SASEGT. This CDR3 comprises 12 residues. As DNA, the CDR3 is TGTGCCAGCGTCCCAGCCGGACGGCGGGATTTCTTT. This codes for CASVPAGRRDFF.

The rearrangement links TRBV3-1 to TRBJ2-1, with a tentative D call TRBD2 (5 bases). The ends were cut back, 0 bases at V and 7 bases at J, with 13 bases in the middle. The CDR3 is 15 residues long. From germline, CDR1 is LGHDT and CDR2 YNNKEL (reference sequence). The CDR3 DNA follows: TGTGCCAGCAGCCAAGAAAGGGTTAGCGCGAATGAGCAGTTCTTC. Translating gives CASSQERVSANEQFF.

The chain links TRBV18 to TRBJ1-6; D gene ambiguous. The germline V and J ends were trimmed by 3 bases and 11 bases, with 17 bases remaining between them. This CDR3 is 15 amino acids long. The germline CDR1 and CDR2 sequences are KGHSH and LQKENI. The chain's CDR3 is CASSPFDGQITPLHF. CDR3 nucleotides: TGTGCCAGCTCACCTTTTGACGGGCAGATTACACCCCTCCACTTT.

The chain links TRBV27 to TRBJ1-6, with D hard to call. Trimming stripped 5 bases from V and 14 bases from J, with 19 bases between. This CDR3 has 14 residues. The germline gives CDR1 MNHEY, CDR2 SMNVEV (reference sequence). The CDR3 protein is CASSLQTQIPTLHF. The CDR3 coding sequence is TGTGCCAGCAGTCTGCAGACCCAGATTCCGACCCTCCACTTT.

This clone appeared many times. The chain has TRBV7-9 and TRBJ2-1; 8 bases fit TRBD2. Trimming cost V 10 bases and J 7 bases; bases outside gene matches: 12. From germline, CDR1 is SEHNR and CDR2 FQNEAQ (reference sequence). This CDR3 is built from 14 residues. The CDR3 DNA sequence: TGTGCCACCTCAGCACGGGAGGGCCCAAATGAGCAGTTCTTC. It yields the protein CATSAREGPNEQFF.

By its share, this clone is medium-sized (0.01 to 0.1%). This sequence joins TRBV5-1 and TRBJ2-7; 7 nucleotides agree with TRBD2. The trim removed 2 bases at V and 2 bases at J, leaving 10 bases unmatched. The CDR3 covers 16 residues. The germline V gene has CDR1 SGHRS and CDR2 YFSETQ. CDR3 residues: CASSLISGTYPYEQYF. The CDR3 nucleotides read TGCGCCAGCAGCTTAATAAGCGGGACTTACCCCTACGAGCAGTACTTC.